The T cell receptor (beta chain) described here comes from a study of CD8+ T cells in alopecia areata. RNA extraction and reverse transcription yielded cDNA as sequencing template. Profiled with immunoSEQ multiplex PCR; TCRdb holds only in-frame clones, not every one. Here the sample spans about 140,000 clones, roughly 86% being singletons. Treatment denoted: oral pan-JAK inhibitor, 5-10 mg twice daily. The V and J ends lost 3 bases and 3 bases, in that order; junction bases with no gene match: 4. The germline V gene encodes CDR1 GTSNPN and CDR2 SVGIG (reference sequence). CDR3 length equals 13 residues.

Sequencing used CD8+ T cells sorted from blood, obtained at week 4, from a patient treated with tofacitinib. The TCR originated in a human donor with alopecia areata. The chain is built from TRBV30 and TRBJ2-7; 8 positions match TRBD1. The CDR3 region has the DNA TGTGCCTGGAGGGACAGGGTAGGCTACGAGCAGTACTTC. As protein: CAWRDRVGYEQYF. The full variable domain, rest sourced from reference TRBV30 and TRBJ2-7, is SQTIHQWPATLVQPVGSPLSLECTVEGTSNPNLYWYRQAAGRGLQLLFYSVGIGQISSEVPQNLSASRPQDRQFILSSKKLLLSDSGFYLCAWRDRVGYEQYFGPGTRLTVT.